The sample holds one count of the clone carrying this TCR beta chain. CDR1 and CDR2 (germline): ENHRY, SYGVKD. This CDR3 is 14 amino acids long. With 8 bases clipped from V and 2 bases from J, the junction kept 7 bases outside the gene matches. The source of the sample is a study of blood T cell repertoires in COVID-19. In the study overall: Samples came from the United States, Italy and Spain, spanning acute and convalescent COVID-19. The cDNA or gDNA used as material had been derived from T cells, B-cell-depleted T cells, or PBMCs.

In the original processing: For nucleated cells, counts were estimated from reference gene primer amplification. The table came from immunoSEQ multiplex PCR; TCRdb's copy has only in-frame clones and leaves some out. That table is the source of V, J and clone size, and D and trimming were worked out from the DNA. Here the sample spans under 25,000 clones, 85% to 90% being singletons. Input material: peripheral blood. The rearrangement uses TRBV10-3 and TRBJ2-3, with TRBD2 matching 7 bases. The source is a woman of 80 years or more with acute or convalescent COVID-19. The CDR3 bases are TGTGCCATCGGAGCCGGGACTACCACAGATACGCAGTATTTT. Translating gives CAIGAGTTTDTQYF.